The rows below give T cell receptor beta chains drawn from one sample of a study of early T cells in non-severe SARS-CoV-2 infection. One entry per CDR3 protein results from TCRdb running MiXCR on the 5' RACE reads. The sample holds over 45,000 distinct CDR3 sequences, around 5.6% seen once. The sample comprised whole blood. The receptors originated from an adult who was a healthcare worker with PCR-confirmed SARS-CoV-2 infection or an uninfected control (not recorded which). Each CDR3 is given with its conserved first and last residue. The D gene is left open where the match is weak. Size tells how often a clone was seen (once, few, many) or the class of an expanded clone, and some rows leave it out.

D: NA; V: TRBV20-1; J: TRBJ2-3; size: NA; DNA: TGCAGTGCTAGAAAATCCCAGGGCCGGGAAGATACGCAGTATTTT; CDR3: CSARKSQGREDTQYF
D: NA; V: TRBV7-9; J: TRBJ1-6; size: many; DNA: TGTGCCAGCAGCTTGGAGGGAGAATATTCACCCCTCCACTTT; CDR3: CASSLEGEYSPLHF
D: NA; V: TRBV11-1; J: TRBJ1-1; size: many; DNA: TGTGCCAGCACCCAGCCGGGGGGGCCAAACACTGAAGCTTTCTTT; CDR3: CASTQPGGPNTEAFF
D: NA; V: TRBV29-1; J: TRBJ2-1; size: many; DNA: TGCAGCGTTCGGGGGGACAATTACAATGAGCAGTTCTTC; CDR3: CSVRGDNYNEQFF
D: TRBD1; V: TRBV5-1; J: TRBJ2-2; size: many; DNA: TGCGCCAGCACATACGGGACAGGGGCCACCGGGGAGCTGTTTTTT; CDR3: CASTYGTGATGELFF
D: TRBD2; V: TRBV5-4; J: TRBJ2-2; size: NA; DNA: TGTGCCAGCAGCTTGGGAAGCTCTAGCGGGGGGCGGAACACCGGGGAGCTGTTTTTT; CDR3: CASSLGSSSGGRNTGELFF
D: TRBD1; V: TRBV7-8; J: TRBJ1-1; size: few; DNA: TGTGCCAGCAGCTTGGGCGACAGGGGGGTGGACACTGAAGCTTTCTTT; CDR3: CASSLGDRGVDTEAFF
D: TRBD2; V: TRBV6-1; J: TRBJ2-1; size: few; DNA: TGTGCCAGCAGTGGTCCGGGACTAGCGGGGACTTACAATGAGCAGTTCTTC; CDR3: CASSGPGLAGTYNEQFF
D: TRBD2; V: TRBV7-6; J: TRBJ2-1; size: many; DNA: TGTGCCAGCAGCTTAGACGTATCGGGAGGGTACAATGAGCAGTTCTTC; CDR3: CASSLDVSGGYNEQFF
D: NA; V: TRBV7-8; J: TRBJ1-3; size: many; DNA: TGTGCCAGCAGCTTAGCTCGGGGACTCCCTGGAAACACCATATATTTT; CDR3: CASSLARGLPGNTIYF
D: NA; V: TRBV9; J: TRBJ2-1; size: many; DNA: TGTGCCAGCAGCGTAGGCGCTCGTTATGATGAGCAGTTCTTC; CDR3: CASSVGARYDEQFF
D: NA; V: TRBV7-9; J: TRBJ2-3; size: NA; DNA: TGTGCCAGCAGCTTAGAGGTCAGGGAAACAGATACGCAGTATTTT; CDR3: CASSLEVRETDTQYF
D: TRBD2; V: TRBV7-2; J: TRBJ2-1; size: many; DNA: TGTGCCAGCAGCTTAGCGGTGATAGCGGGGGGGGTGTTCTTC; CDR3: CASSLAVIAGGVFF
D: NA; V: TRBV5-1; J: TRBJ1-1; size: many; DNA: TGCGCCAGCAGCTTGGATGTGGGAGCGATAACTGAAGCTTTCTTT; CDR3: CASSLDVGAITEAFF
D: NA; V: TRBV18; J: TRBJ2-5; size: many; DNA: TGTGCCAGCTCCCTAGACAGGCTCCACGGGGAGACCCAGTACTTC; CDR3: CASSLDRLHGETQYF
D: NA; V: TRBV7-8; J: TRBJ1-5; size: few; DNA: TGTGCCAGCAGCTTCAGGGGTTCTCAGCCCCAGCATTTT; CDR3: CASSFRGSQPQHF
D: NA; V: TRBV2; J: TRBJ2-7; size: NA; DNA: TGTGCCAGCAGTGTCGGCGTAGGAGCCTACGAGCAGTACTTC; CDR3: CASSVGVGAYEQYF
D: NA; V: TRBV5-4; J: TRBJ2-5; size: few; DNA: TGTGCCAGCAGCTTGCCTAAAGAGACCCAGTACTTC; CDR3: CASSLPKETQYF
D: TRBD1; V: TRBV24-1; J: TRBJ2-3; size: many; DNA: TGTGCCACGGGACAGGACACAGATACGCAGTATTTT; CDR3: CATGQDTDTQYF
D: NA; V: TRBV5-1; J: TRBJ2-7; size: many; DNA: TGCGCCAGCAGCTTGGCCAAGGGGTACGAGCAGTACTTC; CDR3: CASSLAKGYEQYF
D: NA; V: TRBV6-2/TRBV6-3; J: TRBJ2-7; size: many; DNA: TGTGCCAGCAGTTACCCTTACGAGCAGTACTTC; CDR3: CASSYPYEQYF
D: NA; V: TRBV6-2/TRBV6-3; J: TRBJ2-4; size: many; DNA: TGTGCCACCACGGGGGTGGGGGCCAAAAACATTCAGTACTTC; CDR3: CATTGVGAKNIQYF
D: TRBD1; V: TRBV20-1; J: TRBJ2-5; size: few; DNA: TGCAGTGCTAGGACCCCGGCAGGGGGCCTGGAGACCCAGTACTTC; CDR3: CSARTPAGGLETQYF
D: NA; V: TRBV18; J: TRBJ2-5; size: NA; DNA: TGTGCCAGCTCACCGCGGACAGAGAGGGGAGAGACCCAGTACTTC; CDR3: CASSPRTERGETQYF
D: NA; V: TRBV18; J: TRBJ2-3; size: many; DNA: TGTGCCAGCTCACCACCGACTAACACAGATACGCAGTATTTT; CDR3: CASSPPTNTDTQYF
D: NA; V: TRBV5-5; J: TRBJ2-7; size: many; DNA: TGTGCCAGCAGCTTGGTCAGACAAACCTACGAGCAGTACTTC; CDR3: CASSLVRQTYEQYF
D: TRBD1; V: TRBV9; J: TRBJ2-2; size: few; DNA: TGTGCCAGCAGCGTACCGGGACAGGCGAACACCGGGGAGCTGTTTTTT; CDR3: CASSVPGQANTGELFF
D: NA; V: TRBV5-4; J: TRBJ1-6; size: many; DNA: TGTGCCAGCAGCTCCAGGGGTTCCCCCCTCCACTTT; CDR3: CASSSRGSPLHF
D: NA; V: TRBV7-2; J: TRBJ2-1; size: few; DNA: TGTGCCAGCAGTCTCGCCGCGGCCTCCTACAATGAGCAGTTCTTC; CDR3: CASSLAAASYNEQFF
D: TRBD1; V: TRBV6-1; J: TRBJ2-1; size: few; DNA: TGTGCCACTTACGCCGGGACAGGGGTGAATGAGCAGTTCTTC; CDR3: CATYAGTGVNEQFF
D: NA; V: TRBV11-2; J: TRBJ2-1; size: many; DNA: TGTGCCAGCACCTTTCAGAGGCCCGGCAATGAGCAGTTCTTC; CDR3: CASTFQRPGNEQFF
D: NA; V: TRBV7-2; J: TRBJ1-4; size: many; DNA: TGTGCCAGCAGCTTAGTCGAAAAACTGTTTTTT; CDR3: CASSLVEKLFF
D: NA; V: TRBV7-6; J: TRBJ2-7; size: NA; DNA: TGTGCCAGCAGCTTAGAGGCAGCCAGCTCCTACGAGCAGTACTTC; CDR3: CASSLEAASSYEQYF
D: TRBD1; V: TRBV7-9; J: TRBJ1-1; size: many; DNA: TGTGCCAGCAGCCCCCGTTGGGGACAGTCGAACACTGAAGCTTTCTTT; CDR3: CASSPRWGQSNTEAFF
D: TRBD2; V: TRBV7-6; J: TRBJ2-7; size: NA; DNA: TGTGCCAGCAGCTTGGGACTAACCCAATACGAGCAGTACTTC; CDR3: CASSLGLTQYEQYF
D: NA; V: TRBV2; J: TRBJ1-1; size: many; DNA: TGTGCCAGCAGTGATTACAGGATGAACACTGAAGCTTTCTTT; CDR3: CASSDYRMNTEAFF
D: NA; V: TRBV27; J: TRBJ2-1; size: many; DNA: TGTGCCAGCAGTTTAGTTGGTCTAGTATCCTACAATGAGCAGTTCTTC; CDR3: CASSLVGLVSYNEQFF
D: NA; V: TRBV11-2; J: TRBJ1-5; size: many; DNA: TGTGCCAGCAGCTACGACCCGGGAGACAATCAGCCCCAGCATTTT; CDR3: CASSYDPGDNQPQHF
D: NA; V: TRBV7-9; J: TRBJ1-4; size: many; DNA: TGTGCCAGCAGCACATCAAAGAACAGCATTAATGAAAAACTGTTTTTT; CDR3: CASSTSKNSINEKLFF
D: NA; V: TRBV11-3; J: TRBJ2-2; size: many; DNA: TGTGCCAGCAGCTTATCTCAAACCGGGGAGCTGTTTTTT; CDR3: CASSLSQTGELFF